This T cell receptor beta chain was recovered during a study of cytomegalovirus exposure and HLA in healthy donors. This CDR3 is built from 14 residues. The germline gives CDR1 MNHNS, CDR2 SASEGT. Trimming pared 6 bases from V and 1 base from J, leaving 11 bases between. There are a few counts of this clone. Primers for the PCR totalled 60 Vbeta and 13 Jbeta. The table came from immunoSEQ multiplex PCR; TCRdb's copy has only in-frame clones and leaves some out. The table shows about 67,000 clones, with approximately 67% occurring only once. The source is a woman in her 30s in good health and CMV-seronegative. This chain joins TRBV6-1 and TRBJ2-3, with a weak D call TRBD2 (5 bases). Sequencing used PBMCs. CDR3 sequence reads: CASRVSEGTDTQYF. CDR3 DNA sequence: TGTGCCAGCAGGGTTTCGGAGGGCACAGATACGCAGTATTTT.